The next 6 T cell receptor beta chains were all read from a single sample in a study of blood T cell repertoires in COVID-19. Clones were read by immunoSEQ multiplex PCR, and TCRdb kept only the in-frame ones, dropping some. Counted here are 260,000 or so clones, around 88% occurring once; the ten biggest clones make up around 1.3%. Material: PBMCs or T cells enriched from blood (not recorded which). All receptors derive from a woman between 40 and 50 years old with acute COVID-19.

J is TRBJ2-7 and V is TRBV30; TRBD2 matches at 9 bases. V gave up 1 base and J gave up 5 bases; unmatched junction bases: 6. The CDR3 spans 14 residues. Germline CDR1 and CDR2: GTSNPN and SVGIG (reference sequence). The CDR3: CAWSEGLAGDEQYF. CDR3 DNA: TGTGCCTGGAGTGAGGGACTAGCCGGAGACGAGCAGTACTTC. Together with reference TRBV30 and TRBJ2-7, the CDR3 gives the full variable domain: SQTIHQWPATLVQPVGSPLSLECTVEGTSNPNLYWYRQAAGRGLQLLFYSVGIGQISSEVPQNLSASRPQDRQFILSSKKLLLSDSGFYLCAWSEGLAGDEQYFGPGTRLTVT.

This clone was seen more than once but under ten times. This rearrangement joins TRBV25-1 to TRBJ1-1; no firm D call. From germline, CDR1 is MGHDK and CDR2 SYGVNS. This CDR3 spans 15 amino acids. Trimming left V 3 bases short and J 1 base short, with 12 bases between. This chain's CDR3 is CASSDPWGGNTEAFF. The DNA of the CDR3 is TGTGCCAGCAGTGATCCCTGGGGAGGGAACACTGAAGCTTTCTTT.

The V call is TRBV27, the J call TRBJ1-2; the D is unclear. Trimming pared 3 bases from V and 0 bases from J, leaving 8 bases between. Germline V gene data show CDR1 as MNHEY and CDR2 as SMNVEV (reference sequence). The CDR3 spans 14 residues. The CDR3 DNA reads TGTGCCAGCAGTTTTCGACATTCTAACTATGGCTACACCTTC. This gives the protein CASSFRHSNYGYTF.

This chain uses TRBV28 with TRBJ1-5, with TRBD1 matching over 7 bases. The CDR3 runs 16 residues. Looked up from germline, CDR1 is MDHEN and CDR2 is SYDVKM. The trim removed 2 bases at V and 6 bases at J, leaving 10 bases unmatched. CDR3 DNA sequence: TGTGCCAGCAGTTTACGTTCAGGGGGAAGTTTTCAGCCCCAGCATTTT. Its protein product is CASSLRSGGSFQPQHF. The full variable domain, its missing parts supplied by reference TRBV28 and TRBJ1-5, is DVKVTQSSRYLVKRTGEKVFLECVQDMDHENMFWYRQDPGLGLRLIYFSYDVKMKEKGDIPEGYSVSREKKERFSLILESASTNQTSMYLCASSLRSGGSFQPQHFGDGTRLSIL.

This CDR3 is CASSLALNTGELFF. The CDR3 region has the DNA TGCGCCAGCAGCTTGGCCTTGAACACCGGGGAGCTGTTTTTT. The chain recombines TRBV5-1 with TRBJ2-2, with unresolved D. Germline CDR1 is SGHRS and CDR2 is YFSETQ. This CDR3 region has 14 residues. Between the trimmed V and J ends, which lost 0 bases and 1 base, there was a span of 4 bases.

The chain combines TRBV19 with TRBJ1-2, with D uncertain. This CDR3 spans 13 amino acids. V lost 2 bases and J 7 bases, leaving 11 bases between the germline ends. Germline V gene data show CDR1 as LNHDA and CDR2 as SQIVND (reference sequence). The CDR3: CASSIRAAPGYTF. The CDR3 region has the DNA TGTGCCAGTAGTATAAGAGCCGCTCCTGGCTACACCTTC.